What follows is one T cell receptor beta chain and its context. Antigen: not known. These data come from a study of blood T cells in healthy people across ages. Trimming removed 7 bases from V and 2 bases from J, with 22 bases in between. There are 17 residues in the CDR3. Germline V CDR1 and CDR2: MDHEN, SYDVKM. Study results and caveats: The study could not conclusively compare naive and antigen-experienced cells, given its unsorted PBMCs.

A second PCR, run for roughly 7 to 11 cycles, used a sample-barcoded 5' primer plus a J-beta primer mix. In TCRdb, the 5' RACE reads were re-called with MiXCR into one record per CDR3 protein. The sample records roughly 730,000 distinct CDR3 sequences, about 56% being singletons. The receptor was isolated from a man between 40 and 49 years old in good health. The V gene is TRBV28, the J gene TRBJ2-3, with D possibly matching TRBD1 (5 bases). Input material: blood. CDR3 coding DNA: TGTGCCAGCAACCTTATAAGGGGTGGGGATAACACAGATACGCAGTATTTT. Translated, it gives CASNLIRGGDNTDTQYF.